A single sample is the source of the 15 T cell receptor beta chains below, sequenced in a study of T cell repertoires in cytomegalovirus infection. TCRdb called the reads again in MiXCR, with one record for every CDR3 protein. The sample lists about 440,000 distinct CDR3 sequences; approximately 31% were seen once. The sample consisted of PBMCs. The receptor set was obtained from a human donor in good health (CMV status not recorded). Some clones in this sample may be carry-over from other donors' samples.

A word on this clonotype: A much larger clone differs by one base, so this may be a read error. The rearrangement links TRBV27 to TRBJ2-2; D may correspond to TRBD1 or TRBD2 (5 bases each). There are 15 residues in the CDR3. Germline CDR1 MNHEY, CDR2 SMNVEV (reference sequence). As DNA, the CDR3 is TGTGCCAACAGTTTTCGGGGCTCCCGCACCGGGGAGCTGTTTTTT. Protein: CANSFRGSRTGELFF.

This clonotype has a handful of counts. This chain joins TRBV2 and TRBJ2-7; D may correspond to TRBD1 or TRBD2 (5 bases each). Looked up from germline, CDR1 is SNHLY and CDR2 is FYNNEI. This CDR3 has 15 amino acids. V was trimmed by 6 bases and J by 4 bases, leaving 19 bases between them. The CDR3 loop reads CASSHGTVGSYEQYF. The CDR3 nucleotides read TGTGCCAGCAGCCACGGGACCGTCGGCTCTTACGAGCAGTACTTC.

The chain recombines TRBV12-3 or TRBV12-4 with TRBJ1-2, with TRBD1 matching over 8 bases. The CDR3 spans 16 residues. With V trimmed by 0 bases and J by 3 bases, 6 bases remained unmatched. In DNA, the CDR3 is TGTGCCAGCAGTTTAGCGAGGACAGGGTCTTACTATGGCTACACCTTC. Encoded protein: CASSLARTGSYYGYTF.

This clonotype turned up a few times. The rearrangement links TRBV20-1 to TRBJ1-1, with D possibly matching TRBD1 (5 bases). This CDR3 spans 12 amino acids. The germline V gene encodes CDR1 DFQATT and CDR2 SNEGSKA (reference sequence). V was shortened by 8 bases and J by 1 base, with 11 bases between the two germline ends. The CDR3 DNA follows: TGCAGTTCCGAGGGGAAGAACACTGAAGCTTTCTTT. It yields the protein CSSEGKNTEAFF.

Notes on this clonotype: The junction departs from germline at one end; a sequencing error may be responsible. J is TRBJ1-2 and V is TRBV14; 11 bases are a match to TRBD1. The CDR3 contains 18 residues. Germline lookup yields CDR1 SGHDN and CDR2 FVKESK. The CDR3, as DNA: TGTGCCAGCAGACAAGATCCAATGCGCGGGACAGGGGGCTATGGCTACACCTTC. Translated: CASRQDPMRGTGGYGYTF.

The chain is built from TRBV6-2 or TRBV6-3 and TRBJ1-5; 7 bases line up with TRBD1. This CDR3 region has 16 residues. Germline CDR1 reads MNHEY; CDR2 reads SVGEGT. The junction had 8 bases not matched to a gene; V was cut back by 5 bases and J by 1 base. CDR3 region: CASSDHRGQSNQPQHF. As DNA, the CDR3 is TGTGCCAGCAGTGATCATAGGGGGCAAAGCAATCAGCCCCAGCATTTT.

This clonotype came up a few times. This chain joins TRBV7-9 and TRBJ2-7; 8 positions agree with TRBD1. Looked up from germline, CDR1 is SEHNR and CDR2 is FQNEAQ (reference sequence). CDR3 size: 13 residues. Germline trimming cut 6 bases from V and 5 bases from J; bases unmatched to any gene: 6. Here the CDR3 reads CASRDRDLDEQYF. DNA of the CDR3: TGTGCCAGCAGGGACAGGGATCTTGACGAGCAGTACTTC.

The V and J genes are TRBV13 and TRBJ1-1, with no clear D. CDR1 is PRHDT and CDR2 is FYEKMQ in the germline V gene (reference sequence). Trimming pared 5 bases from V and 4 bases from J, leaving 8 bases between. There are 12 residues in the CDR3. CDR3 nucleotide sequence: TGTGCCAGCAGCCTCGGGCCCACTGAAGCTTTCTTT. Protein product: CASSLGPTEAFF.

The chain employs TRBV27 and TRBJ2-7; 12 bases are a match to TRBD1. Germline CDR1 MNHEY, CDR2 SMNVEV (reference sequence). Germline trimming cut 5 bases from V and 6 bases from J; bases unmatched to any gene: 5. The CDR3 covers 14 residues. The CDR3 spells CASSPGTGGPEQYF. CDR3 coding DNA: TGTGCCAGCAGTCCTGGGACAGGGGGCCCCGAGCAGTACTTC.

The chain joins TRBV29-1 to TRBJ1-2, with a tentative D call TRBD1 (5 bases). V lost 6 bases and J 8 bases, leaving 16 bases between the germline ends. CDR3 length equals 12 residues. Germline V lookup: CDR1 SQVTM, CDR2 ANQGSEA. The CDR3 bases are TGCAGCGTCCCTTCTCAGGGTTGGGGCTACACCTTC. It yields the protein CSVPSQGWGYTF. Complete variable domain (other parts from reference TRBV29-1 and TRBJ1-2): SAVISQKPSRDICQRGTSLTIQCQVDSQVTMMFWYRQQPGQSLTLIATANQGSEATYESGFVIDKFPISRPNLTFSTLTVSNMSPEDSSIYLCSVPSQGWGYTFGSGTRLTVV.

The CDR3 loop reads CASSFWTESTDTQYF. The CDR3 DNA reads TGTGCCAGCAGTTTTTGGACAGAAAGCACAGATACGCAGTATTTT. V gene TRBV12-3 or TRBV12-4 combines with J gene TRBJ2-3, with a weak D call TRBD1 (6 bases). The CDR3 runs 15 residues. Deletions cut 3 bases from V and 0 bases from J, with 10 bases between.

This chain links TRBV6-2 or TRBV6-3 with TRBJ2-2; TRBD2 matches 9 bases. V was pared by 2 bases and J by 6 bases, with 7 bases of the junction left unmatched. The CDR3 is 16 amino acids. The germline CDR1 and CDR2 sequences are MNHEY and SVGEGT. CDR3 amino acids: CASSYEAGGPPGELFF. CDR3 DNA: TGTGCCAGCAGTTACGAGGCGGGGGGGCCCCCCGGGGAGCTGTTTTTT.

Concerning this clonotype itself: The junction and the germline gene differ at one end; a read error may be behind it. The chain is built from TRBV6-5 and TRBJ1-2; possible D gene TRBD1, 5 bases. From germline, CDR1 is MNHEY and CDR2 SVGAGI. The CDR3 length is 14 residues. The CDR3: CASSYERGNYCYTF. Here the CDR3 DNA reads TGTGCCAGCAGTTACGAGCGGGGGAACTATTGCTACACCTTC.

The rearrangement joins TRBV28 to TRBJ2-1; D may correspond to TRBD1 or TRBD2 (5 bases each). The CDR3 contains 16 residues. V gave up 6 bases and J gave up 1 base, with 16 bases separating them. Germline V gives CDR1 MDHEN, CDR2 SYDVKM. The CDR3 DNA sequence: TGTGCCAGCAGCCGATTTGGGGGAAGTTCCTACAATGAGCAGTTCTTC. Its translation is CASSRFGGSSYNEQFF.

This clonotype was detected many times. The chain links TRBV27 to TRBJ2-7; a weak D match, TRBD1 (7 bases). This CDR3 is built from 15 residues. Germline-derived CDR1 and CDR2 are MNHEY and SMNVEV (reference sequence). V dropped 5 bases and J dropped 5 bases, with 19 bases sitting between them. DNA for the CDR3: TGTGCCAGCAGTCGGACTTACAGGGGAGGTCACGAGCAGTACTTC. Translating gives CASSRTYRGGHEQYF.